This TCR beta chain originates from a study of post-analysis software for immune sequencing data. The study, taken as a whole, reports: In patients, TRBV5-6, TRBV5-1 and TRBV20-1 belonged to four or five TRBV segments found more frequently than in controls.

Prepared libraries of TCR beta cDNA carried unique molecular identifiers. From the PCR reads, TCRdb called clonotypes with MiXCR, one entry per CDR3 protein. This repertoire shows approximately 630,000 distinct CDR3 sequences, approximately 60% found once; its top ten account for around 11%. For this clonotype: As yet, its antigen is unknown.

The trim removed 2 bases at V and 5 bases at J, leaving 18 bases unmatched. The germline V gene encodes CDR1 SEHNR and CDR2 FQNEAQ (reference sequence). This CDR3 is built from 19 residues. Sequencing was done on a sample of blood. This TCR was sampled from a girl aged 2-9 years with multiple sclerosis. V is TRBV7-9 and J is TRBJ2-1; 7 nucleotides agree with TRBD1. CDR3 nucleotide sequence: TGTGCCAGCAGCTTAAGCCTAAGTTCGGGGACAGCTAAGCACAATGAGCAGTTCTTC. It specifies CASSLSLSSGTAKHNEQFF.